Shown below are 21 T cell receptor beta chains from a single sample sequenced in a study of cytomegalovirus exposure and HLA in healthy donors. The PCR was carried out with 60 Vbeta primers and 13 Jbeta primers. Clones were sequenced by immunoSEQ multiplex PCR, and TCRdb holds only the in-frame ones, with some missing. The sample holds around 130,000 clones, more than 65% seen once. The material sequenced was PBMCs. These receptors were taken from a man aged 45-65 years in good health and CMV-seronegative.

The V call is TRBV6-5, the J call TRBJ1-1; 9 positions agree with TRBD1. This CDR3 has 13 residues. Germline V gene data show CDR1 as MNHEY and CDR2 as SVGAGI. J lost 3 bases, V lost 5 bases, and 1 base had no gene match. The CDR3 bases are TGTGCCAGCAGTGACAGGGGGGACACTGAAGCTTTCTTT. This translates into CASSDRGDTEAFF.

The table lists this clone with a count of one. The gene calls are TRBV6-4 and TRBJ1-6; possible D gene TRBD1, 6 bases. The V and J ends lost 6 bases and 3 bases respectively, with 9 bases between them. This CDR3 region has 14 residues. The germline V gene has CDR1 MRHNA and CDR2 SNTAGT. CDR3 DNA: TGTGCCAGCAGGGACAGCGACTATAATTCACCCCTCCACTTT. It translates to CASRDSDYNSPLHF.

The gene calls are TRBV2 and TRBJ2-1; 12 bases line up with TRBD2. The V gene end was trimmed by 3 bases and the J gene end by 4 bases; junction bases not matched to a gene: 13. The CDR3 covers 19 residues. The germline V gene encodes CDR1 SNHLY and CDR2 FYNNEI. The chain's CDR3 is CASSEITSGGSGLYNEQFF. The CDR3, as DNA: TGTGCCAGCAGTGAGATAACTAGCGGGGGGTCGGGGCTTTACAATGAGCAGTTCTTC.

Comment on this clone: Other DNA sequences from this sample encode an identical CDR3 as well. This rearrangement joins TRBV5-1 to TRBJ2-5, with 8 bases aligning to TRBD2. CDR3 length: 14 residues. The J segment lost 3 bases and the V segment lost 1 base, leaving 2 bases of the junction unmatched. Germline V gene sequence: CDR1 SGHRS, CDR2 YFSETQ. The DNA of the CDR3 is TGCGCCAGCAGCTTGTCCGGGGGGGAAGAGACCCAGTACTTC. Amino acid sequence: CASSLSGGEETQYF.

The V gene is TRBV6-1, the J gene TRBJ1-5, with TRBD1 matching 8 bases. J gave up 2 bases and V 4 bases, and 4 bases lay outside the gene matches. The CDR3 is 15 amino acids. The germline V gene encodes CDR1 MNHNS and CDR2 SASEGT. The CDR3 sequence is CASSVQGGGNQPQHF. CDR3 bases: TGTGCCAGCAGTGTACAGGGGGGAGGCAATCAGCCCCAGCATTTT.

The chain uses TRBV5-8 and TRBJ1-1, with D unclear. The CDR3 totals 14 residues. Germline V lookup: CDR1 SGHTS, CDR2 YDEGEE. V dropped 3 bases and J dropped 2 bases, with 11 bases sitting between them. The CDR3 loop is CASSSRRGNTEAFF. The CDR3 nucleotides are TGTGCCAGCAGCTCCCGGCGGGGAAACACTGAAGCTTTCTTT. The whole variable domain, remainder taken from reference TRBV5-8 and TRBJ1-1, is EAGVTQSPTHLIKTRGQQATLRCSPISGHTSVYWYQQALGLGLQFLLWYDEGEERNRGNFPPRFSGRQFPNYSSELNVNALELEDSALYLCASSSRRGNTEAFFGQGTRLTVV.

The rearrangement joins TRBV5-8 to TRBJ1-5; D remains unclear. The CDR3 extends over 17 amino acids. The germline V gene has CDR1 SGHTS and CDR2 YDEGEE. V was shortened by 2 bases and J by 0 bases, with 15 bases between the two germline ends. In DNA, the CDR3 is TGTGCCAGCAGCTTACTCTTGGACGGGGATAGCAATCAGCCCCAGCATTTT. This translates into CASSLLLDGDSNQPQHF. The full variable domain, its missing parts supplied by reference TRBV5-8 and TRBJ1-5, is EAGVTQSPTHLIKTRGQQATLRCSPISGHTSVYWYQQALGLGLQFLLWYDEGEERNRGNFPPRFSGRQFPNYSSELNVNALELEDSALYLCASSLLLDGDSNQPQHFGDGTRLSIL.

The rearrangement links TRBV27 to TRBJ1-2; no clear D gene. This CDR3 spans 16 amino acids. Per the germline V gene, CDR1 is MNHEY and CDR2 is SMNVEV (reference sequence). Trimming took 4 bases from V and 6 from J, leaving 21 bases between them. DNA of the CDR3: TGTGCCAGCAGTTGGGAGGTATCGGGGTACATGGATGGCTACACCTTC. Protein: CASSWEVSGYMDGYTF.

The chain has TRBV5-1 and TRBJ2-5, with a weak D call TRBD1 (5 bases). Germline V CDR1 and CDR2: SGHRS, YFSETQ. The V end was cut by 5 bases, the J end by 2 bases, with 10 bases between. This CDR3 has 13 residues. CDR3 bases: TGCGCCAGCAGTATGGGGCCGCAAGAGACCCAGTACTTC. This codes for CASSMGPQETQYF.

The chain couples TRBV7-6 to TRBJ1-6; possible D gene TRBD1, 5 bases. Germline V CDR1 and CDR2: SGHVS, FNYEAQ. V dropped 6 bases and J dropped 7 bases, with 16 bases sitting between them. The CDR3 totals 15 residues. Here the CDR3 DNA reads TGTGCCAGCAGGCGAGGGCAGGGAGGCAATTCACCCCTCCACTTT. Translation gives CASRRGQGGNSPLHF. The entire variable domain, with the rest obtained from reference TRBV7-6 and TRBJ1-6, is as follows: GAGVSQSPRYKVTKRGQDVALRCDPISGHVSLYWYRQALGQGPEFLTYFNYEAQQDKSGLPNDRFSAERPEGSISTLTIQRTEQRDSAMYRCASRRGQGGNSPLHFGNGTRLTVT.

The rearrangement uses TRBV4-3 and TRBJ2-7, with 10 bases aligning to TRBD1. CDR1 is LGHNA and CDR2 is YSLEER in the germline V gene. Trimming removed 2 bases from V and 3 bases from J; junction bases left unmatched: 7. This CDR3 spans 16 amino acids. The CDR3 region is CASSQSGTGDYYEQYF. The CDR3 DNA sequence: TGCGCCAGCAGCCAATCCGGGACAGGGGACTACTACGAGCAGTACTTC.

This clone has just one count. The chain combines TRBV4-1 with TRBJ2-5; TRBD1 aligns across 7 bases. V gave up 0 bases and J gave up 1 base; unmatched junction bases: 8. CDR3 length: 17 residues. The germline V gene has CDR1 MGHRA and CDR2 YSYEKL. CDR3 coding DNA: TGCGCCAGCAGCCAAGATCCCGGACAGGCGTTCCAAGAGACCCAGTACTTC. Protein sequence: CASSQDPGQAFQETQYF.

This chain joins TRBV5-6 and TRBJ2-4; TRBD2 matches 9 bases. Germline CDR1 and CDR2: SGHDT and YYEEEE. This CDR3 is built from 14 residues. V lost 0 bases and J lost 6; bases outside the gene matches: 1. The DNA of the CDR3 is TGTGCCAGCAGCTTGGCACTAGCGGGAAACATTCAGTACTTC. Translating gives CASSLALAGNIQYF. Full variable domain (outside the CDR3, taken from reference TRBV5-6 and TRBJ2-4): DAGVTQSPTHLIKTRGQQVTLRCSPKSGHDTVSWYQQALGQGPQFIFQYYEEEERQRGNFPDRFSGHQFPNYSSELNVNALLLGDSALYLCASSLALAGNIQYFGAGTRLSVL.

CDR3 bases: TGTGCCAGCAGCTTGCAAAATCAGCCCCAGCATTTT. Translating gives CASSLQNQPQHF. V and J are TRBV5-8 and TRBJ1-5; D remains ambiguous. CDR1 is SGHTS and CDR2 is YDEGEE in the germline V gene. The CDR3 extends over 12 amino acids. Trimming cost V 1 base and J 4 bases, with 3 bases left between them.

The chain has TRBV19 and TRBJ1-1, with D hard to call. CDR3 length: 13 amino acids. Germline V gene data show CDR1 as LNHDA and CDR2 as SQIVND (reference sequence). V lost 6 bases, J lost 5 bases, and 13 bases lay in between. The CDR3 region is CASRRERDTEAFF. CDR3 DNA sequence: TGTGCCAGTAGGAGGGAGCGAGATACTGAAGCTTTCTTT.

This chain connects TRBV7-2 to TRBJ2-5; no definite D call. The J call may be faulty, since TRBJ2-7 better matches the DNA end. There are 15 residues in the CDR3. CDR1 SGHTA and CDR2 FQGNSA come from the germline V gene. The DNA of the CDR3 is TGTGCCAGCAGTATTTACCGGAGCTTCACCTACGAGCAGTACTTC. Amino acids: CASSIYRSFTYEQYF.

The chain recombines TRBV19 with TRBJ2-1; D gene uncertain. The length of the CDR3 is 11 residues. Germline CDR1 LNHDA, CDR2 SQIVND (reference sequence). Trimming took off 5 bases at V and 8 bases at J, with 7 bases between the two ends. The CDR3 coding sequence is TGTGCCAGTAGTCAAAGAGATGAGCAGTTCTTC. Amino acids: CASSQRDEQFF. The full variable domain, its missing parts supplied by reference TRBV19 and TRBJ2-1, is DGGITQSPKYLFRKEGQNVTLSCEQNLNHDAMYWYRQDPGQGLRLIYYSQIVNDFQKGDIAEGYSVSREKKESFPLTVTSAQKNPTAFYLCASSQRDEQFFGPGTRLTVL.

The V gene is TRBV5-1, the J gene TRBJ2-7, with 9 bases that match TRBD1. The CDR3 loop spans 15 amino acids. Germline lookup yields CDR1 SGHRS and CDR2 YFSETQ. After removal of 4 bases from V and 3 bases from J, the junction contained 8 bases not matched to a gene. The CDR3 sequence: CASSVDRGRNYEQYF. The CDR3 coding sequence is TGCGCCAGCAGCGTGGACAGGGGAAGGAACTACGAGCAGTACTTC.

The chain couples TRBV25-1 to TRBJ2-2; D is perhaps TRBD1 (5 bases). The V gene's germline CDR1 is MGHDK and CDR2 SYGVNS. The CDR3 contains 15 residues. V was cut by 4 bases and J by 1 base, with 10 bases left in between. The CDR3 DNA reads TGTGCCAGCAGTGGACGGACAAGGAACACCGGGGAGCTGTTTTTT. This translates into CASSGRTRNTGELFF.

This clone turned up a few times. V gene TRBV2 combines with J gene TRBJ1-5; D gene ambiguous. V was trimmed by 6 bases and J by 4 bases, leaving 10 bases between them. CDR1 SNHLY and CDR2 FYNNEI come from the germline V gene. The CDR3 is 13 amino acids. The CDR3 spells CASREATNQPQHF. As DNA, the CDR3 is TGTGCCAGCAGAGAGGCCACTAATCAGCCCCAGCATTTT.

The chain has TRBV10-3 and TRBJ1-6; D gene unclear. CDR3 length: 15 residues. Germline V gene data show CDR1 as ENHRY and CDR2 as SYGVKD. V gave up 0 bases and J gave up 5 bases, with 8 bases separating them. CDR3 protein: CAISESIQNNSPLHF. The CDR3 DNA reads as TGTGCCATCAGTGAGTCGATACAGAATAATTCACCCCTCCACTTT.